The clone carrying this T cell receptor beta chain was seen many times. Its target is not known. J lost 5 bases, V lost 1 base, and 6 bases had no gene match. The length of the CDR3 is 16 residues. Germline CDR1 reads SGHTA; CDR2 reads FQGNSA. TCRdb ran MiXCR on the reads and lists one entry per CDR3 protein. The table records about 360,000 distinct CDR3 sequences, approximately 35% of them present only once. This record comes from a study of T cell repertoires in cytomegalovirus infection. Study information: The authors relied on CMV epitopes, both recently identified HLA-C-restricted and well-studied HLA-B-restricted. The public TCR beta signatures pointed to both CMV infection and matching HLA type. Regarding the study as a whole: Individuals carrying CMV plus the relevant HLA were identified by cumulative frequency of public TCR beta families. Clonotypes of TCR beta that were HLA-C-restricted and CMV-specific dominated the ex vivo response.

V is TRBV7-2 and J is TRBJ2-1; 9 nucleotides agree with TRBD2. This TCR was sampled from a human donor in good health (CMV status not recorded). Some clones in this sample may be carry-over from other donors' samples. The sample consisted of cultured PBMCs, taken from culture after CMV antigen stimulation. The CDR3 reads CASSLVLAGVNNEQFF. CDR3 nucleotides: TGTGCCAGCAGCTTAGTGTTAGCGGGAGTAAACAATGAGCAGTTCTTC.